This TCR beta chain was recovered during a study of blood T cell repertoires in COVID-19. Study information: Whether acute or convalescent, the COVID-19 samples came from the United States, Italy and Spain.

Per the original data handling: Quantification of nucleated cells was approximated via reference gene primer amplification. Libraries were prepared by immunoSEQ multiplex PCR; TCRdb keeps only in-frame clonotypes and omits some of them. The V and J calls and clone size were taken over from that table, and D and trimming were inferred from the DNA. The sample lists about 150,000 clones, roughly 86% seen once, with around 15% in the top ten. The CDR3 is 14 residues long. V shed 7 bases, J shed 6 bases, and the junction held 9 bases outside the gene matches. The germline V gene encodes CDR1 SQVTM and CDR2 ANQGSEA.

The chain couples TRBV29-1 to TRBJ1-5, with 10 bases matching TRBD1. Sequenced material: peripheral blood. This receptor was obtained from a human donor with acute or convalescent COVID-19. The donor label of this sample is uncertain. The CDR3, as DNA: TGCAGCGCTCGCACGGGACAGGGGACTCAGCCCCAGCATTTT. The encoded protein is CSARTGQGTQPQHF.